This T cell receptor (beta chain) derives from a study of regulatory T cells in long-lasting Graves disease. Study overall: Antithyroid drugs had been taken by newly diagnosed Graves' patients for under 3 months.

As for this clonotype: Its cognate antigen is unknown.

Whole-study findings and limits: TRBV28, TRBJ1-2 and TRBJ2-5 emerged as the favored segments in persistent disease.

Germline V gene lookup returns CDR1 MNHNS and CDR2 SASEGT. The CDR3 totals 13 residues. With 10 bases clipped from V and 4 bases from J, the junction kept 5 bases outside the gene matches. Time point of the sample: newly diagnosed GD, antithyroid drugs for less than 3 months. From RNA extracted from PBMCs, the TCR library was made. In building TCR beta libraries, iRepertoire HTBI primers were used together with Arm-PCR of CDR3 regions. Methods used by the authors: Among the samples, 60 to 65 TRBV and more than twelve TRBJ segments were identified. TCRdb reprocessed the multiplex PCR reads via MiXCR and lists one record per CDR3 protein. V and J calls and clone size were set by TCRdb, not the authors. The repertoire holds fewer than 550,000 distinct CDR3 sequences, 16% seen once, with about 25% in the top ten. These same records also appear under a second study, on T cells in Graves' hyperthyroidism and ophthalmopathy. Turning to that study: Appearing also in blood were most of the thyroid clonotypes expanded above 0.001.

The sequenced sample was peripheral blood mononuclear cells (PBMCs), obtained at new diagnosis, from a patient treated with antithyroid drugs. The sequence came from a woman in her late teens or twenties with Graves disease. The rearrangement links TRBV6-1 to TRBJ2-5; 11 bases align to TRBD2. CDR3 sequence: CATGLAGVETQYF. CDR3 nucleotide sequence: TGTGCCACAGGACTAGCGGGCGTAGAGACCCAGTACTTC.